The TCR beta chain described here comes from a study of blood T cell repertoires in COVID-19. Study overall: PBMCs, B-cell-depleted T cells, or T cells provided the cDNA or gDNA that made up the material.

The V and J ends lost 4 bases and 0 bases respectively, with 10 bases between them. The CDR3 runs 14 residues. Germline CDR1 SGHNT, CDR2 YYREEE (reference sequence). Authors' analysis steps: Reference gene primers were amplified, and this amplification served to estimate nucleated cell counts. Profiled with immunoSEQ multiplex PCR; TCRdb holds only in-frame clones, not every one. Clone size and V and J calls were adopted from that table, with D and trimming inferred from the DNA. The data hold 90,000 to 120,000 clones, with around nine tenths observed a single time. Sequencing used peripheral blood. The chain combines TRBV5-4 with TRBJ2-5, with a possible D match to TRBD1 (6 bases). The TCR was taken from an older man with acute or convalescent COVID-19. The DNA for the CDR3 is TGTGCCAGCAGCGTGGGACAACACCAAGAGACCCAGTACTTC. Its protein is CASSVGQHQETQYF.